A single sample is the source of the 5 T cell receptor beta chains below, sequenced in a study of CD8 T cells in Susac syndrome. Random hexamers were used to reverse transcribe 0.5 to 1 ug of RNA. TCRdb itself ran the immunoSEQ multiplex PCR reads through MiXCR, one entry per CDR3 protein. The data hold a few hundred thousand distinct CDR3 sequences, with 95% observed a single time. The sequencing sample was made of CD4+ T cells from PBMCs. Every receptor here comes from a human donor with multiple sclerosis.

The rearrangement uses TRBV29-1 and TRBJ2-5, with TRBD2 identical over 8 bases. Germline V lookup: CDR1 SQVTM, CDR2 ANQGSEA. The V and J ends lost 7 bases and 4 bases, in that order; junction bases with no gene match: 5. The CDR3 consists of 12 residues. The CDR3 region is CSGSGSSETQYF. Written as DNA, the CDR3 is TGCAGCGGAAGCGGGAGTTCAGAGACCCAGTACTTC.

This chain links TRBV28 with TRBJ2-7; 7 nucleotides align to TRBD2. CDR1 MDHEN and CDR2 SYDVKM come from the germline V gene. The CDR3 covers 13 residues. J was trimmed by 2 bases and V by 8 bases; bases with no gene match: 6. In DNA form, the CDR3 reads TGTGCCAGCTGGGGAGGGGCCACCTACGAGCAGTACTTC. Protein sequence: CASWGGATYEQYF.

This chain links TRBV3-1 with TRBJ2-7; D might be TRBD1 (6 bases). Per the germline V gene, CDR1 is LGHDT and CDR2 is YNNKEL (reference sequence). V lost 0 bases and J lost 12, with 15 bases in between. The CDR3 is 13 residues long. The CDR3 nucleotides read TGTGCCAGCAGCCAAGAGGGGACATTCAGACTGTACTTC. Its translation is CASSQEGTFRLYF.

The gene calls are TRBV28 and TRBJ2-7, with 7 bases aligning to TRBD1. This CDR3 contains 14 residues. CDR1 MDHEN and CDR2 SYDVKM come from the germline V gene. V trimming: 6 bases; J trimming: 0 bases; junction bases outside the gene matches: 5. Written as DNA, the CDR3 is TGTGCCAGCAGGGAGACAGGGCCCTCCTACGAGCAGTACTTC. This translates into CASRETGPSYEQYF.

The rearrangement uses TRBV20-1 and TRBJ1-1; 7 positions agree with TRBD1. V was pared by 5 bases and J by 4 bases, with 10 bases of the junction left unmatched. The CDR3 loop spans 14 amino acids. The V gene's germline CDR1 is DFQATT and CDR2 SNEGSKA (reference sequence). CDR3 protein: CSAYRIQGGTEAFF. CDR3 coding DNA: TGCAGTGCTTATCGAATCCAGGGGGGCACTGAAGCTTTCTTT.